These T cell receptor beta chains were read from a single sample in a study of T cell responses to AZD1222 COVID-19 vaccine. Sequenced by immunoSEQ multiplex PCR; TCRdb stores in-frame clones only, minus some. Of around 130,000 clones listed, roughly 88% are singletons. Here the sequenced sample was peripheral blood, taken 28 days after the second AZD1222 dose. The source is an adult who received the AZD1222 COVID-19 vaccine. Each CDR3 is given with its conserved first and last residue. Each record gives: clone size, D gene, J gene, V gene, CDR3 protein, CDR3 DNA. D genes are given only for firm matches. Clone size is stated in some rows and not others, as once, few, many or a class when expanded.

few	TRBD1	TRBJ1-6	TRBV5-5	CASSSILGQANSPLHF	TGTGCCAGCAGTTCCATCCTGGGACAGGCCAATTCACCCCTCCACTTT
-	-	TRBJ1-1	TRBV12-3/TRBV12-4	CASSFGTEAFF	TGTGCCAGCAGTTTCGGAACTGAAGCTTTCTTT
-	-	TRBJ1-1	TRBV28	CASSLGQGKGEAFF	TGTGCCAGCAGTTTAGGCCAGGGAAAAGGTGAAGCTTTCTTT
-	-	TRBJ1-5	TRBV19	CASSKDWGYSNQPQHF	TGTGCCAGTAGTAAAGATTGGGGCTATAGCAATCAGCCCCAGCATTTT
-	-	TRBJ1-5	TRBV6-5	CASRSGTWSNQPQHF	TGTGCCAGCAGATCCGGGACATGGAGCAATCAGCCCCAGCATTTT
-	-	TRBJ1-2	TRBV2	CASSGGSGYTF	TGTGCCAGCAGTGGGGGGTCTGGCTACACCTTC
few	-	TRBJ2-3	TRBV9	CASSAAPADTQYF	TGTGCCAGCAGCGCCGCCCCAGCAGATACGCAGTATTTT
once	-	TRBJ1-5	TRBV5-1	CASSLGGSNQPQHF	TGCGCCAGCAGCTTAGGGGGGAGCAATCAGCCCCAGCATTTT
-	-	TRBJ1-6	TRBV5-8	CASSNRVYNSPLHF	TGTGCCAGCAGCAACAGGGTGTACAATTCACCCCTCCACTTT
-	TRBD1	TRBJ2-5	TRBV27	CASSLLGQGNFETQYF	TGTGCCAGCAGTTTGTTGGGACAGGGGAATTTCGAGACCCAGTACTTC
-	-	TRBJ1-1	TRBV28	CASRRGDSYITEAFF	TGTGCCAGCAGAAGGGGGGACTCCTATATTACTGAAGCTTTCTTT
-	TRBD1	TRBJ1-3	TRBV18	CASSTYLPGTDSGNTIYF	TGTGCCAGCTCAACCTATCTCCCAGGGACAGACTCTGGAAACACCATATATTTT
once	-	TRBJ1-6	TRBV3-1/TRBV3-2	CASSQGFYNSPLHF	TGTGCCAGCAGCCAGGGTTTCTATAATTCACCCCTCCACTTT
-	-	TRBJ1-1	TRBV25-1	CASTQGTDTEAFF	TGTGCCAGCACGCAGGGGACCGACACTGAAGCTTTCTTT
-	TRBD1	TRBJ2-2	TRBV6-2/TRBV6-3	CASSYRQAGGNTGELFF	TGTGCCAGCAGTTACCGCCAGGCAGGGGGGAACACCGGGGAGCTGTTTTTT
-	-	TRBJ2-5	TRBV27	CASSQPPGVETQYF	TGTGCCAGCAGCCAACCCCCCGGGGTGGAGACCCAGTACTTC
-	-	TRBJ2-1	TRBV19	CASSILANTYNEQFF	TGTGCCAGTAGTATACTGGCGAACACTTACAATGAGCAGTTCTTC
-	TRBD1	TRBJ1-1	TRBV5-4	CASSPGTENTEAFF	TGTGCCAGCAGCCCCGGGACAGAGAACACTGAAGCTTTCTTT
-	-	TRBJ1-4	TRBV28	CASSLYPRRGDEKLFF	TGTGCCAGCAGTTTATATCCCCGGAGAGGTGATGAAAAACTGTTTTTT
-	-	TRBJ2-5	TRBV18	CASSPRAGTLETQYF	TGTGCCAGCTCACCTAGGGCAGGGACCTTAGAGACCCAGTACTTC
-	-	TRBJ1-6	TRBV29-1	CSVLQDRYSPLHF	TGCAGCGTCCTCCAGGACAGATATTCACCCCTCCACTTT
-	TRBD2	TRBJ2-1	TRBV28	CASSLREGGAFNEQFF	TGTGCCAGCAGTTTACGGGAGGGCGGGGCTTTCAATGAGCAGTTCTTC
-	-	TRBJ2-4	TRBV6-5	CASRQAYLKNIQYF	TGTGCCAGCAGGCAAGCGTACCTCAAAAACATTCAGTACTTC
-	-	TRBJ1-2	TRBV6-5	CASSYSPTVPNYGYTF	TGTGCCAGCAGTTACAGCCCGACGGTCCCTAACTATGGCTACACCTTC
-	TRBD2	TRBJ2-1	TRBV27	CASWDGGASNEQFF	TGTGCCAGCTGGGACGGGGGGGCATCCAATGAGCAGTTCTTC
-	-	TRBJ2-7	TRBV6-2/TRBV6-3	CASSPGREQYF	TGTGCCAGCAGCCCAGGGCGCGAGCAGTACTTC
-	-	TRBJ2-5	TRBV12-3/TRBV12-4	CASMMYQETQYF	TGTGCCAGCATGATGTACCAAGAGACCCAGTACTTC
few	TRBD1	TRBJ2-2	TRBV9	CASSLAGGARDTGELFF	TGTGCCAGCAGCCTAGCAGGGGGCGCGCGGGACACCGGGGAGCTGTTTTTT
-	-	TRBJ2-7	TRBV29-1	CSATGQGPYEQYF	TGCAGTGCCACCGGTCAGGGGCCCTACGAGCAGTACTTC
-	-	TRBJ1-3	TRBV7-9	CASSFGPRGLSGNTIYF	TGTGCCAGCAGCTTCGGACCCAGGGGTCTATCCGGAAACACCATATATTTT
-	-	TRBJ2-7	TRBV4-1	CASSHAWTQLTYEQYF	TGCGCCAGCAGCCACGCCTGGACCCAGCTAACCTACGAGCAGTACTTC
-	-	TRBJ2-1	TRBV28	CASSFQDTGSYNEQFF	TGTGCCAGCAGTTTCCAGGACACAGGCTCCTACAATGAGCAGTTCTTC
-	TRBD1	TRBJ1-4	TRBV28	CASTLSQGAEKLFF	TGTGCCAGCACCCTTAGTCAGGGGGCTGAAAAACTGTTTTTT
-	-	TRBJ1-1	TRBV11-2	CASSLQGGWRTEAFF	TGTGCCAGCAGCTTGCAGGGTGGCTGGCGCACTGAAGCTTTCTTT
-	-	TRBJ1-5	TRBV5-6	CASSLTGSQPQHF	TGTGCCAGCAGCTTAACAGGGAGCCAGCCCCAGCATTTT
few	-	TRBJ1-1	TRBV12-3/TRBV12-4	CASSLQENTEAFF	TGTGCCAGCAGTCTCCAGGAGAACACTGAAGCTTTCTTT